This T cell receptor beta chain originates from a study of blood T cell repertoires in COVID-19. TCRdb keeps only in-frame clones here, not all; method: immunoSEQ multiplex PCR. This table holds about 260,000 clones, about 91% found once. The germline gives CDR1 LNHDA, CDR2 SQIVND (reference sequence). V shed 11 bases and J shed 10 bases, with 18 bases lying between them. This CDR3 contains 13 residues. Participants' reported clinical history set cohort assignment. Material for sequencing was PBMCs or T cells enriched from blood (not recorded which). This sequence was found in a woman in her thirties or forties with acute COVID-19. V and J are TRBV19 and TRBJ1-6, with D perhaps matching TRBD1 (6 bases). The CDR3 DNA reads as TGTGCCTCCACAGGGAGATTTGAGTCACCCCTCCACTTT. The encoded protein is CASTGRFESPLHF.